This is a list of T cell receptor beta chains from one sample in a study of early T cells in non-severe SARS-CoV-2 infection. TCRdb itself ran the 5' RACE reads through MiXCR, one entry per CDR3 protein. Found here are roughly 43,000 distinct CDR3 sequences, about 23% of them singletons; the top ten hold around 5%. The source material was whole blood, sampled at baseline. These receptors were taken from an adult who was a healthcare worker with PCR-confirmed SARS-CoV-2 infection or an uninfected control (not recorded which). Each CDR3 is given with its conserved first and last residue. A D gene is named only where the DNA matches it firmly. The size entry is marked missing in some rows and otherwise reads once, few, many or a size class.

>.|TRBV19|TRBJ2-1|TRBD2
CASTLLAGGGEQFF
TGTGCCAGTACCCTACTAGCGGGGGGAGGAGAGCAGTTCTTC
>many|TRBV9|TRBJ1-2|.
CASSRGYDGYTF
TGTGCCAGCAGTCGAGGGTATGATGGCTACACCTTC
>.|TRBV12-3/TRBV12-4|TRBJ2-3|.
CASSGSGSTDTQYF
TGTGCCAGCAGTGGTAGTGGGTCCACAGATACGCAGTATTTT
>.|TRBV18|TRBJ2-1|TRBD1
CASSPGQGAWNEQFF
TGTGCCAGCTCACCGGGACAGGGGGCTTGGAATGAGCAGTTCTTC
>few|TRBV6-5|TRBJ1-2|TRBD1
CASRPGQGADGYTF
TGTGCCAGCAGGCCGGGACAGGGGGCGGACGGCTACACCTTC
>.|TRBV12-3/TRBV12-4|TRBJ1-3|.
CASSLRQGGSGNTIYF
TGTGCCAGCAGTTTACGGCAGGGAGGTTCTGGAAACACCATATATTTT
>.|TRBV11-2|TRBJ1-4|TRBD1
CASSSTGGNNEKLFF
TGTGCCAGCAGCTCTACAGGGGGCAATAATGAAAAACTGTTTTTT
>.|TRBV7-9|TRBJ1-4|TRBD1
CASSSGDRVVEKLFF
TGTGCCAGCAGCTCGGGGGACAGGGTGGTTGAAAAACTGTTTTTT
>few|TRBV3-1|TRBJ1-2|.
CASSRRDDYGYTF
TGTGCCAGCAGCCGCAGGGATGACTATGGCTACACCTTC
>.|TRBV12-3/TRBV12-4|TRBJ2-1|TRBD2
CASIPSGGYYNEQFF
TGTGCCAGCATCCCCAGCGGGGGTTACTACAATGAGCAGTTCTTC
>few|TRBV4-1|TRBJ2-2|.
CASSQDSLIGGSVTTNTGELFF
TGCGCCAGCAGCCAAGATAGTTTGATCGGAGGTTCGGTGACTACAAACACCGGGGAGCTGTTTTTT
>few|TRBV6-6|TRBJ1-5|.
CASSYSGPTGLGPQHF
TGTGCCAGCAGTTACTCGGGGCCCACAGGGCTAGGGCCCCAGCATTTT
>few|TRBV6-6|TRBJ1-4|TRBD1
CATGTGYDVDEKLFF
TGTGCCACCGGGACAGGATACGACGTGGATGAAAAACTGTTTTTT
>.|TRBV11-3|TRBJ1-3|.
CASSLDSFSGNTIYF
TGTGCCAGCAGCCTGGACAGTTTCTCTGGAAACACCATATATTTT
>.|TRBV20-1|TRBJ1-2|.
CSASEGGDYGYTF
TGCAGTGCTAGTGAAGGGGGAGACTATGGCTACACCTTC
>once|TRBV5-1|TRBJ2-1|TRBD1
CASSLRTGDNEQFF
TGCGCCAGCAGCCTTCGGACAGGAGACAATGAGCAGTTCTTC
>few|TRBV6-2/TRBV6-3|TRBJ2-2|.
CASSYSGTGELFF
TGTGCCAGCAGTTACTCAGGGACCGGGGAGCTGTTTTTT
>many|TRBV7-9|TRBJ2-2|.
CASSNRDPGELFF
TGTGCCAGCAGCAACAGGGACCCCGGGGAGCTGTTTTTT
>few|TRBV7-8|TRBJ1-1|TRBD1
CASSPGTGPEAFF
TGTGCCAGCAGCCCAGGGACAGGGCCTGAAGCTTTCTTT
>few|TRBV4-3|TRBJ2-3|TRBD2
CASSQGFGTSGVVDTQYF
TGCGCCAGCAGCCAAGGCTTTGGGACTAGCGGAGTTGTTGATACGCAGTATTTT